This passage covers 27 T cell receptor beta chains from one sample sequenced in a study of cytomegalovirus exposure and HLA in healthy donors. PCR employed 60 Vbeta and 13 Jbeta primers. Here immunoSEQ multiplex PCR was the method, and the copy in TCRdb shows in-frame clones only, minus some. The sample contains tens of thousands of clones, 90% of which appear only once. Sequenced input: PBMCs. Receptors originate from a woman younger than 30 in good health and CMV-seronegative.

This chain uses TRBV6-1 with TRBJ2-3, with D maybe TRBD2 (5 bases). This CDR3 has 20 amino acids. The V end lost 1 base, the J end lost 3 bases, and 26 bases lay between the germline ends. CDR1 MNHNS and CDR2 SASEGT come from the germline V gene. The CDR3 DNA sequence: TGTGCCAGCAGTGAAGAGGGCACGGAAATGGGAGTTGGATCTACAGATACGCAGTATTTT. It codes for CASSEEGTEMGVGSTDTQYF.

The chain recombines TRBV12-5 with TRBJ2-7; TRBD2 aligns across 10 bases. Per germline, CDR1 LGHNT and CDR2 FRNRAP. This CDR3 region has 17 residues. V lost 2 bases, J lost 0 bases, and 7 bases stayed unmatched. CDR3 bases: TGTGCTAGTGGTTTGATGGTTAGCGGGAGGTTCTCCTACGAGCAGTACTTC. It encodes CASGLMVSGRFSYEQYF.

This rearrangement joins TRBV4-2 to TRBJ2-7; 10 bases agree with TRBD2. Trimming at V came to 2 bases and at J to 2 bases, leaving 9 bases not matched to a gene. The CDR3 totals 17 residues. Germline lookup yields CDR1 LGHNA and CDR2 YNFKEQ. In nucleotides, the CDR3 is TGTGCCAGCAGCCAACGGGCTCTAGCGGGAGACCCCTACGAGCAGTACTTC. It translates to CASSQRALAGDPYEQYF.

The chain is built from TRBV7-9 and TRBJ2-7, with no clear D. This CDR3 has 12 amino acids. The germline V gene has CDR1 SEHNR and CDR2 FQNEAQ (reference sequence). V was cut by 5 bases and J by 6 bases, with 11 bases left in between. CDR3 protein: CASSTGRGEQYF. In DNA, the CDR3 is TGTGCCAGCAGCACCGGCCGAGGCGAGCAGTACTTC.

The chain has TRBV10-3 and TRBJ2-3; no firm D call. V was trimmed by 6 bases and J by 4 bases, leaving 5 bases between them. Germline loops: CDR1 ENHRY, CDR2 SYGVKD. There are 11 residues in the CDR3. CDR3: CAIRDSDTQYF. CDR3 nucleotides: TGTGCCATCAGAGACTCAGATACGCAGTATTTT.

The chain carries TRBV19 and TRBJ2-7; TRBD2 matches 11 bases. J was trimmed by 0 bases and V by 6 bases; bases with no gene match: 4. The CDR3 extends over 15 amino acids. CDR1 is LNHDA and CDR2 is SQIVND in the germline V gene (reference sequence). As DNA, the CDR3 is TGTGCCAGTAGCCACACTAGCGGGAGCTCCTACGAGCAGTACTTC. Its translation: CASSHTSGSSYEQYF.

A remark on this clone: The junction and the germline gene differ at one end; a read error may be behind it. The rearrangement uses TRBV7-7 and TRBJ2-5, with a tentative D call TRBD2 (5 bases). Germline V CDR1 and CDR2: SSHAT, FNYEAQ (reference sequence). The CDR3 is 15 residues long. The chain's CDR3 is CASSSARGNWETQYF. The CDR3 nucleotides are TGTGCTAGCAGCTCCGCCCGAGGGAATTGGGAGACCCAGTACTTC.

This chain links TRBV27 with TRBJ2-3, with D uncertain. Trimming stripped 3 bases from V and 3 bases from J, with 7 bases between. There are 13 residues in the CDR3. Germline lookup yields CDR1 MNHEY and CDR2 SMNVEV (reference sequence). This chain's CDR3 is CASSFTRTDTQYF. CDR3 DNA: TGTGCCAGCAGTTTTACGAGAACAGATACGCAGTATTTT.

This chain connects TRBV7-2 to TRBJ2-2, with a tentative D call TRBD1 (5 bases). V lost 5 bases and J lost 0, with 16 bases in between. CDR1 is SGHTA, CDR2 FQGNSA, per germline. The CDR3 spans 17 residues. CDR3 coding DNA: TGTGCCAGCAGCGACCAGGGTGGTAGAACGAACACCGGGGAGCTGTTTTTT. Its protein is CASSDQGGRTNTGELFF.

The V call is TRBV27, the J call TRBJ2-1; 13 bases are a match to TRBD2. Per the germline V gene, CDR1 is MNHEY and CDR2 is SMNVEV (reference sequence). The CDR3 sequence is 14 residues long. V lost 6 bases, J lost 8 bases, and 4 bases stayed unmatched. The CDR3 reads CASRLAGGPYEQFF. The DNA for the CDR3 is TGTGCCAGCAGACTAGCGGGAGGGCCGTATGAGCAGTTCTTC.

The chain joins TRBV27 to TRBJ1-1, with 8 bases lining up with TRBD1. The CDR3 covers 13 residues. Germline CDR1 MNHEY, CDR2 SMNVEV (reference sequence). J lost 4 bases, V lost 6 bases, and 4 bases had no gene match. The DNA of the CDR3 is TGTGCCAGCAGAACCACAGGGGGCACTGAAGCTTTCTTT. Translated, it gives CASRTTGGTEAFF.

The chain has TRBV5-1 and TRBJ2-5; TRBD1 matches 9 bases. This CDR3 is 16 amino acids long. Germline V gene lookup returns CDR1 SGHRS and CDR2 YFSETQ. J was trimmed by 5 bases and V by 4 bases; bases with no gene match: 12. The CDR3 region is CASSGTGPRVGETQYF. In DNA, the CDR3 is TGCGCCAGCAGCGGGACAGGGCCTCGGGTAGGGGAGACCCAGTACTTC.

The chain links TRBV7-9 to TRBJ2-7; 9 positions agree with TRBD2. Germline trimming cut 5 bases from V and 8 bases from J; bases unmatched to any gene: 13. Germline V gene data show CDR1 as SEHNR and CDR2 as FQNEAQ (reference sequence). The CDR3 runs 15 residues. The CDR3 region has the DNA TGTGCCAGCAGCGTATCCTTAGCGGGAGACGTCCAGCAGTACTTC. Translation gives CASSVSLAGDVQQYF.

In DNA, the CDR3 is TGTGCCAGCCTGACAGGGGCGGGCGAGCAGTACTTC. Translation: CASLTGAGEQYF. This chain connects TRBV6-5 to TRBJ2-7, with 8 bases that match TRBD1. The ends lost 8 bases at V and 6 bases at J; junction bases unmatched: 6. The CDR3 is 12 amino acids. CDR1 is MNHEY, CDR2 SVGAGI, per germline.

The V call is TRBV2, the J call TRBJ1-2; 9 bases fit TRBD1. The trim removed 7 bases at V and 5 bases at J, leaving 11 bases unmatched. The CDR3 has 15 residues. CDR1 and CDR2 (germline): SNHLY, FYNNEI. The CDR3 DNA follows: TGTGCCAGCACCCCAAAGGACAGGGGCGGATATGGCTACACCTTC. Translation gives CASTPKDRGGYGYTF.

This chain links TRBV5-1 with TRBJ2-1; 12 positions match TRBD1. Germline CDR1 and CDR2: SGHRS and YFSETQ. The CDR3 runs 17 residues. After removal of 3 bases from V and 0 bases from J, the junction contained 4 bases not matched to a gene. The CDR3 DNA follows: TGCGCCAGCAGCTGGGACAGGGGGCGAAGCTCCTACAATGAGCAGTTCTTC. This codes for CASSWDRGRSSYNEQFF.

The CDR3 DNA follows: TGTGCCAGCAGCTTAACAGAGTACAATGAGCAGTTCTTC. This encodes CASSLTEYNEQFF. The gene calls are TRBV7-6 and TRBJ2-1; no clear D gene. V dropped 2 bases and J dropped 4 bases, with 6 bases sitting between them. CDR3 length: 13 amino acids. Per germline, CDR1 SGHVS and CDR2 FNYEAQ.

CDR3: CASSQERFSMTGIHGYTF. As DNA, the CDR3 is TGTGCCAGCAGCCAGGAAAGATTCTCAATGACAGGGATTCATGGCTACACCTTC. V usage is TRBV4-2 and J usage is TRBJ1-2; 7 bases are a match to TRBD1. V shed 3 bases, J shed 6 bases, and the junction held 19 bases outside the gene matches. Germline V lookup: CDR1 LGHNA, CDR2 YNFKEQ. The CDR3 spans 18 residues.

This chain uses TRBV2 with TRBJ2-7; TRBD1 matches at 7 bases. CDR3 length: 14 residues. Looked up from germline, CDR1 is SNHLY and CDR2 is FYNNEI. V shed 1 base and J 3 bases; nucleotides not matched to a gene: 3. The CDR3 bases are TGTGCCAGCAGTGAAGGTACAGGGGACTACGAGCAGTACTTC. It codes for CASSEGTGDYEQYF.

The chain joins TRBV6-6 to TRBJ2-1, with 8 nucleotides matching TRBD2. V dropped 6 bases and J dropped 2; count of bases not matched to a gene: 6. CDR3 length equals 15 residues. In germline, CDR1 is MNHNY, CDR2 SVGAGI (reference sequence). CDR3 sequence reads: CASSPGLETYNEQFF. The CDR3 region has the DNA TGTGCCAGCAGCCCGGGACTAGAGACCTACAATGAGCAGTTCTTC.

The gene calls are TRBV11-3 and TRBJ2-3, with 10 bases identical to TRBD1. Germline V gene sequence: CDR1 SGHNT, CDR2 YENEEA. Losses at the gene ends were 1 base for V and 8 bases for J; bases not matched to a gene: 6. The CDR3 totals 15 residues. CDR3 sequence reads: CASSLGDRGLATQYF. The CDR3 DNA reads TGTGCCAGCAGCTTAGGCGACAGGGGGCTCGCTACGCAGTATTTT.

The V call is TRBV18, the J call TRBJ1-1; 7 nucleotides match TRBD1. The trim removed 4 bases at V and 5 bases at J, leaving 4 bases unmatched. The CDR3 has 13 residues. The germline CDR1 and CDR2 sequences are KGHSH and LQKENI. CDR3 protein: CASSQGAGTEAFF. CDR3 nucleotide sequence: TGTGCCAGCTCACAGGGGGCGGGAACTGAAGCTTTCTTT.

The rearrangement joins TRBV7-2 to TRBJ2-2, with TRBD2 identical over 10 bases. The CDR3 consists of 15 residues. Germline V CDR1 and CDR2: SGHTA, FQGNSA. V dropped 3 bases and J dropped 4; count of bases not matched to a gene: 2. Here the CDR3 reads CASSLGLARTGELFF. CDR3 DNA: TGTGCCAGCAGCTTGGGACTAGCGCGCACCGGGGAGCTGTTTTTT. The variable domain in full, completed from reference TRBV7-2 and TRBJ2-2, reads GAGVSQSPSNKVTEKGKDVELRCDPISGHTALYWYRQSLGQGLEFLIYFQGNSAPDKSGLPSDRFSAERTGGSVSTLTIQRTQQEDSAVYLCASSLGLARTGELFFGEGSRLTVL.

CDR3 amino acids: CASSLGGTSYEQYF. In nucleotides, the CDR3 is TGCGCCAGCAGCTTAGGCGGGACCTCCTACGAGCAGTACTTC. The V gene is TRBV5-1, the J gene TRBJ2-7, with a possible D match to TRBD2 (6 bases). CDR3 length: 14 residues. The germline V gene has CDR1 SGHRS and CDR2 YFSETQ. V lost 2 bases, J lost 0 bases, and 9 bases lay in between.

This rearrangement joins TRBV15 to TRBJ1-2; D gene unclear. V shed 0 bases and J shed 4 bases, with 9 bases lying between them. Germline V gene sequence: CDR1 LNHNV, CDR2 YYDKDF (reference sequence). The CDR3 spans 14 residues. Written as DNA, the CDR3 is TGTGCCACCAGCAGAGAGTACGGGTTCTATGGCTACACCTTC. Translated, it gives CATSREYGFYGYTF.

Here the CDR3 DNA reads TGTGCCTGGAGTGTAGCAGGGTCACCCCTCCACTTT. Encoded protein: CAWSVAGSPLHF. V and J are TRBV30 and TRBJ1-6; TRBD1 might be the D (5 bases). Per germline, CDR1 GTSNPN and CDR2 SVGIG (reference sequence). Trimming removed 0 bases from V and 10 bases from J, with 7 bases in between. The CDR3 contains 12 residues.

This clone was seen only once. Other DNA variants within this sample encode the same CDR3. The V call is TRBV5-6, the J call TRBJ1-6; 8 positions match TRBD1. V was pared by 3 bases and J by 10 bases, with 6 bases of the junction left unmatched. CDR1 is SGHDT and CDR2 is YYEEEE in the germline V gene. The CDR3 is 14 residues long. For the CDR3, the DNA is TGTGCCAGCAGCTCAAGGACAGGGCTGTCACCCCTCCACTTT. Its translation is CASSSRTGLSPLHF.